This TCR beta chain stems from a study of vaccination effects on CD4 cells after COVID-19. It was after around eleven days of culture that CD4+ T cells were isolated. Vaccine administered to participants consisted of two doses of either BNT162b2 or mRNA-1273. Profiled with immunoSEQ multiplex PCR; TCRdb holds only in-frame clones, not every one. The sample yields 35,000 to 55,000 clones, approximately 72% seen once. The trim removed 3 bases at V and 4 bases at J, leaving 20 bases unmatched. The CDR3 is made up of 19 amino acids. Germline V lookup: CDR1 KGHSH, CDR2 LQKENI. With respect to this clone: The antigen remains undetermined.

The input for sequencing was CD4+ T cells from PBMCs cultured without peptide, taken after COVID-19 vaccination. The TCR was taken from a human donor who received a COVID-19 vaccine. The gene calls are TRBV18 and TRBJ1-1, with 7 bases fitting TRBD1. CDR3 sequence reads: CASSPVAKTHRGSATEAFF. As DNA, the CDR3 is TGTGCCAGCTCACCGGTGGCAAAGACACACAGGGGTTCGGCCACTGAAGCTTTCTTT.